This passage covers 14 T cell receptor beta chains from one sample sequenced in a study of blood T cell repertoires in COVID-19. The assay was immunoSEQ multiplex PCR, and TCRdb's table has in-frame clones only and misses some. The sample shows approximately 310,000 clones, 80% to 90% of them seen only once. The sample consisted of PBMCs or T cells enriched from blood (not recorded which). These receptors all stem from a man between 25 and 39 years old who had recovered from COVID-19.

J is TRBJ1-1 and V is TRBV4-3; possibly TRBD1 for D (5 bases). Trimming pared 2 bases from V and 4 bases from J, leaving 11 bases between. Germline CDR1 is LGHNA and CDR2 is YSLEER. The CDR3 totals 14 residues. CDR3 amino acids: CASSQTYQGTEAFF. CDR3 in DNA: TGCGCCAGCAGCCAAACCTATCAGGGCACTGAAGCTTTCTTT.

V gene TRBV18 combines with J gene TRBJ2-2, with 8 bases identical to TRBD1. The CDR3 has 17 residues. The V and J ends lost 0 bases and 2 bases, in that order; junction bases with no gene match: 5. CDR1 is KGHSH, CDR2 LQKENI, per germline. The CDR3 nucleotides are TGTGCCAGCTCACCACCTGCCCAGGGGGCTAACACCGGGGAGCTGTTTTTT. Translation: CASSPPAQGANTGELFF.

The rearrangement joins TRBV5-1 to TRBJ2-1; TRBD1 might be the D (5 bases). Trimming removed 4 bases from V and 5 bases from J, with 10 bases in between. The CDR3 consists of 13 residues. Germline V gene data show CDR1 as SGHRS and CDR2 as YFSETQ. Here the CDR3 reads CASSLGPNNEQFF. Written as DNA, the CDR3 is TGCGCCAGCAGCCTGGGGCCCAACAATGAGCAGTTCTTC.

The chain joins TRBV5-1 to TRBJ2-3, with D possibly matching TRBD1 (6 bases). V lost 4 bases and J lost 2, with 17 bases in between. The germline V gene has CDR1 SGHRS and CDR2 YFSETQ. The CDR3 loop spans 16 amino acids. The CDR3 loop is CASSDQGTSYTDTQYF. CDR3 DNA sequence: TGCGCCAGCAGCGACCAAGGGACAAGTTACACAGATACGCAGTATTTT.

This chain joins TRBV15 and TRBJ1-4; D is unresolved. Germline values: CDR1 LNHNV, CDR2 YYDKDF (reference sequence). Trimming took off 0 bases at V and 7 bases at J, with 9 bases between the two ends. The CDR3 contains 14 residues. CDR3 sequence (DNA): TGTGCCACCAGCAGAGATCTGGGCAGTGAAAAACTGTTTTTT. Protein sequence: CATSRDLGSEKLFF.

The chain couples TRBV6-2 or TRBV6-3 to TRBJ2-7, with 8 nucleotides matching TRBD2. Germline CDR1 is MNHEY and CDR2 is SVGEGT. The CDR3 has 16 amino acids. Trimming at V came to 2 bases and at J to 7 bases, leaving 13 bases not matched to a gene. The CDR3 reads CASSYPLRGAWREQYF. The CDR3 bases are TGTGCCAGCAGTTACCCCCTGCGGGGGGCATGGAGAGAGCAGTACTTC.

J is TRBJ2-7 and V is TRBV7-6; 7 positions match TRBD2. This CDR3 is built from 12 residues. The germline V gene encodes CDR1 SGHVS and CDR2 FNYEAQ. With V trimmed by 11 bases and J by 6 bases, 10 bases remained unmatched. CDR3 DNA sequence: TGTGCCCGAACCCTAGCGGCGGGCGAGCAGTACTTC. Amino acid sequence: CARTLAAGEQYF.

The chain combines TRBV6-5 with TRBJ2-7; a weak D match, TRBD2 (6 bases). This CDR3 has 13 amino acids. Germline V gene sequence: CDR1 MNHEY, CDR2 SVGAGI. V gave up 5 bases and J gave up 3 bases, with 11 bases separating them. DNA of the CDR3: TGTGCCAGCAGTAGACTAGAGTACTACGAGCAGTACTTC. Amino acid sequence: CASSRLEYYEQYF.

On this clone itself: An end of the junction differs from the germline gene, which may be a read error. The chain carries TRBV18 and TRBJ1-6; D is uncertain. Germline assignment: CDR1 KGHSH and CDR2 LQKENI. CDR3 length: 13 residues. The CDR3 here is CASGESYNSSLHF. The CDR3 nucleotides are TGTGCCAGCGGAGAATCCTATAATTCATCCCTCCACTTT.

V usage is TRBV14 and J usage is TRBJ1-2; 7 bases line up with TRBD1. The CDR3 is made up of 16 amino acids. V gave up 2 bases and J gave up 4 bases; unmatched junction bases: 10. Germline V gene lookup returns CDR1 SGHDN and CDR2 FVKESK. DNA of the CDR3: TGTGCCAGCAGCCAAAGGGATAGGGGACAGATCTATGGCTACACCTTC. This translates into CASSQRDRGQIYGYTF.

J is TRBJ2-3 and V is TRBV7-9, with D unresolved. With 1 base removed from V and 6 bases from J, the gap between germline ends came to 5 bases. CDR3 length: 12 amino acids. CDR1 SEHNR and CDR2 FQNEAQ come from the germline V gene (reference sequence). CDR3 nucleotides: TGTGCCAGCAGCTTAGGGCTGGATACGCAGTATTTT. Translating it yields CASSLGLDTQYF.

This clone was detected only a few times. The chain joins TRBV5-1 to TRBJ1-2, with 8 bases matching TRBD1. CDR1 and CDR2 (germline): SGHRS, YFSETQ. This CDR3 is 15 amino acids long. V trimming: 0 bases; J trimming: 5 bases; junction bases outside the gene matches: 6. Here the CDR3 reads CASSLGQGTTYGYTF. The CDR3 region has the DNA TGCGCCAGCAGCTTGGGACAGGGGACAACTTATGGCTACACCTTC.

The gene calls are TRBV2 and TRBJ1-5, with D maybe TRBD1 (5 bases). Germline V CDR1 and CDR2: SNHLY, FYNNEI. This CDR3 spans 14 amino acids. V lost 6 bases, J lost 0 bases, and 9 bases lay in between. In DNA form, the CDR3 reads TGTGCCAGCAGCGGGGGTTATAGCAATCAGCCCCAGCATTTT. Residues: CASSGGYSNQPQHF.

The genes are TRBV5-1 and TRBJ1-1; D not resolved. Germline values: CDR1 SGHRS, CDR2 YFSETQ. Trimming removed 0 bases at V and 0 bases at J, with 12 bases between. The CDR3 consists of 16 residues. CDR3 sequence: CASSLGANLMNTEAFF. The CDR3 DNA reads TGCGCCAGCAGCTTGGGCGCCAATCTCATGAACACTGAAGCTTTCTTT.